The 7 T cell receptor beta chains presented below share a single source sample, sequenced in a study of shared clonotypes between healthy human individuals. Sequencing was performed with immunoSEQ multiplex PCR; in TCRdb, only in-frame clones are kept and a portion is missing. The sample holds some 2 million clones; roughly 94% are singletons and the top ten take 0.9% to 1.3%. CD45RO-negative cells were positively selected for CCR7, leaving out terminally differentiated effector memory CD45RA+ cells. Material for sequencing was naive CD8+ T cells sorted from blood. These receptors were taken from a man between 18 and 29 years old in good health.

The chain couples TRBV6-6 to TRBJ2-3; 10 nucleotides agree with TRBD1. Germline assignment: CDR1 MNHNY and CDR2 SVGAGI (reference sequence). Losses at the gene ends were 5 bases for V and 4 bases for J; bases not matched to a gene: 6. The CDR3 runs to 15 residues. CDR3 loop: CASSGTGVEADTQYF. In DNA form, the CDR3 reads TGTGCCAGCAGTGGGACAGGGGTGGAGGCAGATACGCAGTATTTT.

The chain is built from TRBV6-1 and TRBJ2-3, with D perhaps TRBD1 or TRBD2 (6 bases each). Between the trimmed V and J ends, which lost 3 bases and 5 bases, there was a span of 12 bases. This CDR3 has 14 residues. Per germline, CDR1 MNHNS and CDR2 SASEGT. The CDR3 here is CASSEWGAGDTQYF. CDR3 nucleotides: TGTGCCAGCAGTGAGTGGGGGGCGGGAGATACGCAGTATTTT.

The chain uses TRBV9 and TRBJ2-5; either TRBD1 or TRBD2 may supply D (5 bases each). Looked up from germline, CDR1 is SGDLS and CDR2 is YYNGEE. The CDR3 covers 15 residues. V was shortened by 4 bases and J by 0 bases, with 13 bases between the two germline ends. The CDR3 loop is CASSPGTLNQETQYF. CDR3 nucleotides: TGTGCCAGCAGCCCCGGGACCCTCAACCAAGAGACCCAGTACTTC.

This clone was seen just once. The chain employs TRBV7-9 and TRBJ2-3; weak D call: TRBD2 (5 bases). Deletions cut 5 bases from V and 4 bases from J, with 13 bases between. Per the germline V gene, CDR1 is SEHNR and CDR2 is FQNEAQ (reference sequence). The CDR3 is 14 amino acids. The CDR3 is CASSPLEGPDTQYF. The CDR3 bases are TGTGCCAGCAGCCCACTAGAGGGTCCAGATACGCAGTATTTT.

This sequence joins TRBV19 and TRBJ2-2; the D is unclear. The germline V gene has CDR1 LNHDA and CDR2 SQIVND (reference sequence). This CDR3 is built from 13 residues. The ends were cut back, 4 bases at V and 4 bases at J, with 7 bases in the middle. CDR3 amino acids: CASSKHLTGELFF. For the CDR3, the DNA is TGTGCCAGTAGTAAACATCTCACCGGGGAGCTGTTTTTT. Full variable domain (outside the CDR3, taken from reference TRBV19 and TRBJ2-2): DGGITQSPKYLFRKEGQNVTLSCEQNLNHDAMYWYRQDPGQGLRLIYYSQIVNDFQKGDIAEGYSVSREKKESFPLTVTSAQKNPTAFYLCASSKHLTGELFFGEGSRLTVL.

The chain couples TRBV4-1 to TRBJ2-1, with a possible D match to TRBD2 (5 bases). CDR1 is MGHRA, CDR2 YSYEKL, per germline. Trimming removed 4 bases from V and 6 bases from J, with 16 bases in between. This CDR3 is built from 15 residues. CDR3 sequence: CASSPRTGTRNEQFF. The CDR3 coding sequence is TGCGCCAGCAGCCCCCGGACGGGAACGCGCAATGAGCAGTTCTTC.

The chain uses TRBV7-9 and TRBJ2-7; TRBD2 aligns across 7 bases. CDR3 size: 17 residues. CDR1 SEHNR and CDR2 FQNEAQ come from the germline V gene (reference sequence). J gave up 3 bases and V 5 bases, and 16 bases lay outside the gene matches. CDR3 nucleotide sequence: TGTGCCAGCAGCCGCCCTGGGGGGGAGTTCCCCTACTACGAGCAGTACTTC. Its protein is CASSRPGGEFPYYEQYF.